This TCR beta chain was recovered during a study of beta chain features in type 1 diabetes. The CDR3 spans 14 residues. Trimming shortened V by 1 base and J by 4 bases, and 10 bases separated the two germline ends. CDR1 LNHDA and CDR2 SQIVND come from the germline V gene (reference sequence). The entirety of the isolated RNA underwent reverse transcription, so expressed TCRB transcripts were sequenced. Profiling relied on immunoSEQ multiplex PCR, and the TCRdb table lists in-frame clones only, not all of them. The sample lists 120,000 to 150,000 clones, less than 9% occurring once. Whole-study findings and limits: Type 1 diabetes patients had fewer VDJ junction insertions and more deletions.

This clone came up a few times. Its matching antigen is unknown. The sample holds other DNA sequences that translate to the same CDR3. The genes are TRBV19 and TRBJ2-5; D perhaps matches TRBD1 (5 bases). The sequence was obtained from a woman in her twenties or thirties in good health. The specimen sequenced was central memory CD4+ T cells from blood. CDR3 sequence: CASSIGTGGETQYF. CDR3 sequence (DNA): TGTGCCAGTAGTATAGGAACAGGCGGAGAGACCCAGTACTTC. Drawing the rest from reference TRBV19 and TRBJ2-5, the complete variable domain is DGGITQSPKYLFRKEGQNVTLSCEQNLNHDAMYWYRQDPGQGLRLIYYSQIVNDFQKGDIAEGYSVSREKKESFPLTVTSAQKNPTAFYLCASSIGTGGETQYFGPGTRLLVL.